One and the same sample provided the 13 T cell receptor beta chains below, sequenced in a study of graft-versus-host responses after intestinal transplantation. This table comes from immunoSEQ multiplex PCR, and its TCRdb copy is limited to in-frame clones, with some not included. The sample lists more than 80,000 clones; 83% were seen once. The antigens of these receptors remain unknown. Sequences were derived from unstimulated CD8+ T cells sorted from spleen or lymph node cells, sampled before intestinal transplant. These receptors came from a human donor who received an intestinal transplant.

V and J are TRBV19 and TRBJ2-7; 8 bases match TRBD1. With V trimmed by 10 bases and J by 4 bases, 15 bases remained unmatched. Germline V gene lookup returns CDR1 LNHDA and CDR2 SQIVND (reference sequence). The CDR3 is made up of 15 amino acids. DNA for the CDR3: TGTGCCACCCAAAAGCCCGGGACAGGAGCTTACGAGCAGTACTTC. As protein: CATQKPGTGAYEQYF.

This clone was counted a few times. This sequence joins TRBV5-6 and TRBJ2-3; no firm D call. V lost 2 bases to trimming and J lost 6 bases, with 13 bases between them. The length of the CDR3 is 14 residues. The germline CDR1 and CDR2 sequences are SGHDT and YYEEEE. The DNA for the CDR3 is TGTGCCAGCAGCTTTGGTAGTCTCGAGGATACGCAGTATTTT. Protein product: CASSFGSLEDTQYF.

This chain connects TRBV28 to TRBJ2-1, with D possibly matching TRBD1 (5 bases). V was shortened by 6 bases and J by 1 base, with 19 bases between the two germline ends. Germline V gene data show CDR1 as MDHEN and CDR2 as SYDVKM. The CDR3 is 17 residues long. The CDR3 here is CASSLALRAGSYNEQFF. The CDR3 DNA reads as TGTGCCAGCAGCCTCGCCCTAAGGGCAGGGTCCTACAATGAGCAGTTCTTC.

The chain has TRBV9 and TRBJ2-5; 10 positions match TRBD1. The CDR3 contains 15 residues. V trimming: 0 bases; J trimming: 5 bases; junction bases outside the gene matches: 4. Germline lookup yields CDR1 SGDLS and CDR2 YYNGEE. The CDR3 loop reads CASSVEGGQGETQYF. In DNA, the CDR3 is TGTGCCAGCAGCGTAGAAGGGGGACAGGGGGAGACCCAGTACTTC. Using reference TRBV9 and TRBJ2-5 for the parts outside the CDR3, the full variable domain is DSGVTQTPKHLITATGQRVTLRCSPRSGDLSVYWYQQSLDQGLQFLIQYYNGEERAKGNILERFSAQQFPDLHSELNLSSLELGDSALYFCASSVEGGQGETQYFGPGTRLLVL.

The V and J genes are TRBV4-1 and TRBJ1-2, with 7 positions matching TRBD1. This CDR3 contains 15 residues. V shed 3 bases, J shed 10 bases, and the junction held 14 bases outside the gene matches. Germline CDR1 reads MGHRA; CDR2 reads YSYEKL. CDR3 DNA: TGCGCCAGCAGCCATCTACTCGACAGGGATGAAGACTACACCTTC. It translates to CASSHLLDRDEDYTF.

The chain employs TRBV7-8 and TRBJ2-5; the match to TRBD2 covers 9 bases. Germline loops: CDR1 SGHVS, CDR2 FQNEAQ. J was trimmed by 0 bases and V by 3 bases; bases with no gene match: 11. The CDR3 is made up of 18 amino acids. The CDR3, as DNA: TGTGCCAGCAGCTTGTCCGGGACTAGCACTATCAACCAAGAGACCCAGTACTTC. This encodes CASSLSGTSTINQETQYF.

V gene TRBV11-2 combines with J gene TRBJ1-5; the D is unclear. Per the germline V gene, CDR1 is SGHAT and CDR2 is FQNNGV. V lost 1 base to trimming and J lost 7 bases, with 8 bases between them. The CDR3 is made up of 13 amino acids. The CDR3 coding sequence is TGTGCCAGCAGCTTAGCGGATACCCAGCCCCAGCATTTT. Translating it yields CASSLADTQPQHF.

This chain links TRBV9 with TRBJ2-3; 8 nucleotides line up with TRBD2. Germline CDR1 is SGDLS and CDR2 is YYNGEE. This CDR3 has 16 residues. V dropped 0 bases and J dropped 2; count of bases not matched to a gene: 5. CDR3 loop: CASSVEGTRPTDTQYF. DNA of the CDR3: TGTGCCAGCAGCGTAGAGGGGACTAGGCCCACAGATACGCAGTATTTT. Complete variable domain (other parts from reference TRBV9 and TRBJ2-3): DSGVTQTPKHLITATGQRVTLRCSPRSGDLSVYWYQQSLDQGLQFLIQYYNGEERAKGNILERFSAQQFPDLHSELNLSSLELGDSALYFCASSVEGTRPTDTQYFGPGTRLTVL.

V is TRBV4-1 and J is TRBJ1-2; TRBD1 is a possible D gene (6 bases). Deletions cut 4 bases from V and 3 bases from J, with 15 bases between. Germline V gene data show CDR1 as MGHRA and CDR2 as YSYEKL. The CDR3 sequence is 15 residues long. The CDR3 is CASSLLDSGDYGYTF. The CDR3 bases are TGCGCCAGCAGCCTCCTGGACAGCGGGGACTATGGCTACACCTTC.

This clone was detected a few times. J is TRBJ2-1 and V is TRBV6-1; 8 bases are shared with TRBD2. CDR1 is MNHNS and CDR2 is SASEGT in the germline V gene. CDR3 length: 14 residues. V shed 6 bases, J shed 9 bases, and the junction held 10 bases outside the gene matches. CDR3 nucleotide sequence: TGTGCCAGCAGGCGGCTAGCGGGTCTCGGTGAGCAGTTCTTC. This encodes CASRRLAGLGEQFF.

The chain joins TRBV6-1 to TRBJ2-3; no clear D gene. Deletions cut 1 base from V and 0 bases from J, with 8 bases between. Germline CDR1 is MNHNS and CDR2 is SASEGT. The CDR3 is 15 amino acids. The CDR3 loop is CASSEDSYSTDTQYF. DNA of the CDR3: TGTGCCAGCAGTGAAGACTCTTATAGCACAGATACGCAGTATTTT.

This clone has just one count. The chain couples TRBV10-1 to TRBJ2-5; the D gene is possibly TRBD1 (5 bases). Germline-derived CDR1 and CDR2 are WNHNN and SYGVQD (reference sequence). The CDR3 extends over 13 amino acids. V lost 10 bases and J 2 bases, leaving 14 bases between the germline ends. The CDR3 spells CAIPRQLQETQYF. In DNA form, the CDR3 reads TGCGCCATCCCTAGACAGCTACAAGAGACCCAGTACTTC.

The table lists this clone with a count of one. The chain combines TRBV6-5 with TRBJ2-7; 7 nucleotides agree with TRBD2. The V gene end was trimmed by 2 bases and the J gene end by 3 bases; junction bases not matched to a gene: 4. Per germline, CDR1 MNHEY and CDR2 SVGAGI. The CDR3 totals 14 residues. CDR3 nucleotide sequence: TGTGCCAGCAGTTACCCAGCGGGATTCTACGAGCAGTACTTC. Translating it yields CASSYPAGFYEQYF.